Following are 14 T cell receptor beta chains from one sample sequenced in a study of blood T cell repertoires in COVID-19. Only in-frame clones appear in the TCRdb table, and some are missing; sequencing was by immunoSEQ multiplex PCR. Found here are hundreds of thousands of clones, about 80% of them singletons; the top ten hold under 2%. The sequenced material came from peripheral blood. These receptor sequences come from an elderly woman with acute or convalescent COVID-19.

V is TRBV12-3 or TRBV12-4 and J is TRBJ2-5; maybe TRBD2 (6 bases). The CDR3 consists of 12 residues. Trimming pared 6 bases from V and 6 bases from J, leaving 11 bases between. The CDR3 loop is CASSRLVQTQYF. In nucleotides, the CDR3 is TGTGCCAGCAGCAGACTAGTGCAGACCCAGTACTTC.

This chain links TRBV5-1 with TRBJ1-2, with 10 nucleotides matching TRBD1. CDR1 is SGHRS and CDR2 is YFSETQ in the germline V gene. This CDR3 comprises 15 residues. The V gene end was trimmed by 4 bases and the J gene end by 0 bases; junction bases not matched to a gene: 3. The CDR3 loop is CASSGQGEPNYGYTF. The DNA of the CDR3 is TGCGCCAGCAGCGGACAGGGGGAACCTAACTATGGCTACACCTTC.

The chain has TRBV6-1 and TRBJ1-2; tentative D call: TRBD1 (5 bases). Germline V gene data show CDR1 as MNHNS and CDR2 as SASEGT. V was clipped by 2 bases and J by 4 bases, with 14 bases between them. The CDR3 totals 15 residues. The CDR3 nucleotides read TGTGCCAGCAGTGAATTGACAGTGATTAGCTATGGCTACACCTTC. Protein sequence: CASSELTVISYGYTF.

The rearrangement uses TRBV2 and TRBJ1-6, with D uncertain. CDR1 is SNHLY, CDR2 FYNNEI, per germline. The V end was cut by 4 bases, the J end by 4 bases, with 8 bases between. The CDR3 spans 14 residues. The CDR3 DNA follows: TGTGCCAGCAGTGCGCGGAGGTATAATTCACCCCTCCACTTT. This translates into CASSARRYNSPLHF.

The rearrangement joins TRBV6-6 to TRBJ1-2, with TRBD1 matching over 9 bases. V shed 5 bases, J shed 2 bases, and the junction held 12 bases outside the gene matches. Germline CDR1 MNHNY, CDR2 SVGAGI (reference sequence). CDR3 size: 17 residues. The CDR3 protein is CASSLRGGQGNNYGYTF. Written as DNA, the CDR3 is TGTGCCAGCAGTCTACGGGGGGGACAGGGAAACAACTATGGCTACACCTTC.

The count of this clone is one. The rearrangement uses TRBV18 and TRBJ1-2, with D hard to call. This CDR3 has 12 residues. Germline V gives CDR1 KGHSH, CDR2 LQKENI. The V gene lost 3 bases and the J gene lost 8 bases, with 10 bases spanning the gap. The CDR3 loop reads CASSPREKGYTF. For the CDR3, the DNA is TGTGCCAGCTCACCCCGGGAAAAGGGCTACACCTTC.

The V and J genes are TRBV6-2 or TRBV6-3 and TRBJ2-1; D unresolved. In germline, CDR1 is MNHEY, CDR2 SVGEGT. The CDR3 contains 12 residues. The V gene lost 2 bases and the J gene lost 4 bases, with 3 bases spanning the gap. CDR3 coding DNA: TGTGCCAGCAGTTACCTTTACAATGAGCAGTTCTTC. Translating it yields CASSYLYNEQFF.

The CDR3 DNA sequence: TGTGCCAGTAGTACACAGACAGGGGGAGAAGCTTTCTTT. Amino acids: CASSTQTGGEAFF. The chain recombines TRBV19 with TRBJ1-1, with 9 bases identical to TRBD1. Losses at the gene ends were 4 bases for V and 8 bases for J; bases not matched to a gene: 5. Germline V gives CDR1 LNHDA, CDR2 SQIVND (reference sequence). This CDR3 is built from 13 residues.

In DNA form, the CDR3 reads TGTGCCAGCAGTCAGGACAGGGCGTCTGGTGGCTACACCTTC. It yields the protein CASSQDRASGGYTF. V is TRBV27 and J is TRBJ1-2, with TRBD1 matching over 8 bases. V dropped 5 bases and J dropped 7; count of bases not matched to a gene: 9. The CDR3 runs 14 residues. The germline gives CDR1 MNHEY, CDR2 SMNVEV (reference sequence).

There are many counts of this clone. This chain uses TRBV6-5 with TRBJ1-6, with 7 bases matching TRBD1. This CDR3 has 15 amino acids. From germline, CDR1 is MNHEY and CDR2 SVGAGI. Trimming cost V 4 bases and J 7 bases; bases outside gene matches: 7. This chain's CDR3 is CASSWGTAHNSPLHF. The CDR3 DNA reads TGTGCCAGCAGTTGGGGGACAGCACACAATTCACCCCTCCACTTT.

This chain links TRBV4-1 with TRBJ2-7, with D possibly matching TRBD1 (7 bases). Trimming left V 4 bases short and J 1 base short, with 14 bases between. The germline V gene has CDR1 MGHRA and CDR2 YSYEKL. This CDR3 contains 15 residues. The CDR3 region has the DNA TGCGCCAGCAGCCCGCGACAGGGAGGATCCTACGAGCAGTACTTC. Translation: CASSPRQGGSYEQYF.

As concerns this clone: The junction shows a germline mismatch at one end, possibly a read error. This chain links TRBV5-1 with TRBJ2-1, with D possibly matching TRBD1 (6 bases). Germline V gene lookup returns CDR1 SGHRS and CDR2 YFSETQ. The CDR3 length is 14 residues. The CDR3 protein is CASSPGQSSNEQFF. The CDR3 DNA sequence: TGCGCCAGCAGCCCTGGACAGTCCTCCAATGAGCAGTTCTTC.

J is TRBJ2-1 and V is TRBV20-1; no clear D gene. Germline assignment: CDR1 DFQATT and CDR2 SNEGSKA (reference sequence). There are 11 residues in the CDR3. Trimming took off 5 bases at V and 3 bases at J, with 5 bases between the two ends. The CDR3 reads CSAHSYNEQFF. CDR3 sequence (DNA): TGCAGTGCTCACAGCTACAATGAGCAGTTCTTC.

The chain has TRBV27 and TRBJ2-5; D call uncertain. Between the trimmed V and J ends, which lost 6 bases and 5 bases, there was a span of 10 bases. CDR1 and CDR2 from the germline V gene are MNHEY and SMNVEV (reference sequence). This CDR3 is 12 amino acids long. The CDR3: CASRTFGETQYF. The CDR3 region has the DNA TGTGCCAGCAGGACATTTGGGGAGACCCAGTACTTC.